The T cell receptor beta chain under discussion was sequenced for a study of spatial heterogeneity in lung cancer. This CDR3 is 15 amino acids long. Germline lookup yields CDR1 MDHEN and CDR2 SYDVKM. The V gene lost 5 bases and the J gene lost 4 bases, with 15 bases spanning the gap. Time point denoted: sample taken at primary tumor resection. MiXCR, applied by TCRdb to the 5' RACE reads, yields one record per CDR3 protein. The sample lists under 30,000 distinct CDR3 sequences; about 4.3% were seen once. In its sample, this clonotype was seen many times. The sequence was collected from a male donor with early-stage non-small cell lung cancer. The rearrangement links TRBV28 to TRBJ1-3, with a weak D call TRBD1 (6 bases). The material sequenced was PBMCs, taken at surgery. The CDR3 protein is CASSPSTGGGNTIYF. DNA for the CDR3: TGTGCCAGCAGTCCATCGACAGGAGGGGGAAACACCATATATTTT.